The T cell receptor (beta chain) described here comes from a study of blood T cell repertoires in COVID-19. About the research overall: Material from acute and convalescent COVID-19 was sourced from the United States, Italy and Spain. Sources were T cells, B-cell-depleted T cells, or PBMCs; the material itself was cDNA or gDNA.

Germline lookup yields CDR1 MNHEY and CDR2 SVGAGI. CDR3 length equals 13 residues. Trimming shortened V by 8 bases and J by 0 bases, and 8 bases separated the two germline ends. Original methodology: Using reference gene primer amplification, nucleated cell counts were estimated. Some clones are missing from TCRdb's copy, which holds only in-frame ones; the method was immunoSEQ multiplex PCR. V and J calls and clone size are those listed in that table; D and trimming were worked out from the DNA. This table has about 140,000 clones, more than 75% appearing once. The specimen sequenced was peripheral blood. The TCR originated in a man over 45 with active COVID-19. The chain links TRBV6-5 to TRBJ1-5; D is uncertain. The CDR3: CASEGYSNQPQHF. The CDR3 region has the DNA TGTGCCAGCGAGGGTTATAGCAATCAGCCCCAGCATTTT.